The sample holds many counts of the clone carrying this T cell receptor beta chain. The antigen is undetermined. This entry belongs to a study of T cell repertoires in cytomegalovirus infection. On the study more broadly: Public TCR beta signatures indicated both CMV infection and matching HLA type.

MiXCR, applied by TCRdb to the reads, yields one record per CDR3 protein. The data show about 280,000 distinct CDR3 sequences, roughly 21% seen once. Germline V gene sequence: CDR1 SGHTA, CDR2 FQGTGA. The CDR3 loop spans 13 amino acids. V lost 3 bases to trimming and J lost 7 bases; unmatched junction nucleotides: 5. Findings of the study overall: Clonotype analysis showed dominance of the ex vivo response by HLA-C-restricted CMV-specific TCR beta clonotypes.

The V call is TRBV7-3, the J call TRBJ1-1, with 7 bases lining up with TRBD1. The sequencing used cultured PBMCs, collected from culture after CMV antigen stimulation. The sequence was obtained from a human donor in good health (CMV status not recorded). Some clones in this sample may be carry-over from other donors' samples. CDR3 sequence: CASSFQGVNEAFF. CDR3 sequence (DNA): TGTGCCAGCAGCTTCCAGGGGGTAAATGAAGCTTTCTTT.